The 20 T cell receptor beta chains given below trace back to one sample, sequenced in a study of monozygotic twins with inflammatory bowel disease. TCRdb re-called the 5' RACE reads, yielding one record per CDR3 amino acid sequence without DNA. The record lists about 440,000 distinct CDR3 sequences, of which the ten most abundant hold about 2.2%. The sample was blood. These receptor sequences come from a human donor with ulcerative colitis or Crohn's disease, or a healthy co-twin of an affected twin (not recorded which).

This chain uses TRBV19 with TRBJ1-2; the D call from TCRdb, TRBD1, cannot be confirmed without DNA. Per germline, CDR1 LNHDA and CDR2 SQIVND (reference sequence). The CDR3 is 13 amino acids. The CDR3: CASSIRGPYGYTF.

This chain connects TRBV5-1 to TRBJ2-5; checking the TCRdb D call of TRBD1 is not possible without DNA. CDR1 SGHRS and CDR2 YFSETQ come from the germline V gene. The CDR3 totals 14 residues. CDR3 in amino acids: CASSSGTAGETQYF.

The chain has TRBV7-8 and TRBJ2-1; the D call from TCRdb, TRBD2, cannot be confirmed without DNA. Germline values: CDR1 SGHVS, CDR2 FQNEAQ. The CDR3 consists of 17 residues. CDR3 sequence reads: CASGGAGGYSSYNEQFF. Supplemented by reference TRBV7-8 and TRBJ2-1, the full variable domain reads GAGVSQSPRYKVAKRGQDVALRCDPISGHVSLFWYQQALGQGPEFLTYFQNEAQLDKSGLPSDRFFAERPEGSVSTLKIQRTQQEDSAVYLCASGGAGGYSSYNEQFFGPGTRLTVL.

The CDR3 is CSARYPNQANGYTF. The chain links TRBV20-1 to TRBJ1-2. The CDR3 is made up of 14 amino acids. Germline values: CDR1 DFQATT, CDR2 SNEGSKA (reference sequence).

This sequence joins TRBV7-3 and TRBJ2-1; lacking DNA, the TRBD1 call made by TCRdb goes unchecked. The CDR3 contains 13 residues. From germline, CDR1 is SGHTA and CDR2 FQGTGA. This CDR3 is CASSFTGGNEQFF.

The rearrangement uses TRBV7-2 and TRBJ2-3; the D gene TCRdb calls, TRBD2, cannot be checked with no DNA. The CDR3 spans 16 residues. From germline, CDR1 is SGHTA and CDR2 FQGNSA. The CDR3 loop reads CASSLSSGTLTDTQYF.

The CDR3 spells CASSRDAKDTQYF. The chain employs TRBV6-4 and TRBJ2-3; TCRdb's D gene call, TRBD1, goes unchecked for lack of DNA. Germline CDR1 MRHNA, CDR2 SNTAGT. The CDR3 is made up of 13 amino acids.

The genes are TRBV5-1 and TRBJ2-4. Germline loops: CDR1 SGHRS, CDR2 YFSETQ. The CDR3 extends over 14 amino acids. CDR3 in amino acids: CASFGTLAKNIQYF. Combining the CDR3 with reference TRBV5-1 and TRBJ2-4 gives the whole variable domain KAGVTQTPRYLIKTRGQQVTLSCSPISGHRSVSWYQQTPGQGLQFLFEYFSETQRNKGNFPGRFSGRQFSNSRSEMNVSTLELGDSALYLCASFGTLAKNIQYFGAGTRLSVL.

The CDR3 sequence: CASSSQGESPLHF. The chain couples TRBV11-2 to TRBJ1-6; TCRdb designates TRBD1, a call that cannot be tested without DNA. Germline loops: CDR1 SGHAT, CDR2 FQNNGV. The CDR3 covers 13 residues.

The chain combines TRBV6-2 or TRBV6-3 with TRBJ1-1; TCRdb's D call, TRBD1, is unchecked because there is no DNA. Germline loops: CDR1 MNHEY, CDR2 SVGEGT. This CDR3 is 13 amino acids long. The CDR3 protein is CASSRQTNTEAFF.

This rearrangement joins TRBV7-9 to TRBJ2-1. The germline V gene has CDR1 SEHNR and CDR2 FQNEAQ (reference sequence). The CDR3 extends over 13 amino acids. The CDR3 sequence: CASSRGQWDEQFF.

The chain uses TRBV27 and TRBJ1-1; TCRdb picks TRBD1, but there is no DNA to check that call. The length of the CDR3 is 18 residues. From germline, CDR1 is MNHEY and CDR2 SMNVEV (reference sequence). Here the CDR3 reads CASSLRRTGATGNTEAFF.

The chain joins TRBV4-3 to TRBJ2-3; absent DNA, TCRdb's TRBD2 call cannot be checked. CDR3 length equals 18 residues. The germline gives CDR1 LGHNA, CDR2 YSLEER. CDR3 in amino acids: CASSQDGPTSGRADTQYF.

The chain combines TRBV25-1 with TRBJ1-2; TCRdb names TRBD1, which stays unverified in the absence of DNA. CDR3 size: 12 residues. The V gene's germline CDR1 is MGHDK and CDR2 SYGVNS. CDR3 in amino acids: CASSKGYYGYTF.

The V gene is TRBV6-5, the J gene TRBJ1-2; absent DNA, TCRdb's TRBD1 call cannot be checked. Germline values: CDR1 MNHEY, CDR2 SVGAGI. This CDR3 contains 15 residues. The CDR3 loop is CASSYRGTGAYGYTF.

The chain combines TRBV2 with TRBJ2-5. The CDR3 has 12 amino acids. Germline CDR1 is SNHLY and CDR2 is FYNNEI. The CDR3 protein is CASRDVGETQYF.

The V gene is TRBV4-2, the J gene TRBJ1-4; with no DNA, the TCRdb D assignment of TRBD1 cannot be verified. The germline CDR1 and CDR2 sequences are LGHNA and YNFKEQ. This CDR3 spans 15 amino acids. The CDR3 spells CASSQILSGNEKLFF.

The rearrangement links TRBV30 to TRBJ2-2. CDR3 length equals 14 residues. Germline V lookup: CDR1 GTSNPN, CDR2 SVGIG (reference sequence). This CDR3 reads CAWSISRNTGELFF.

The chain joins TRBV7-3 to TRBJ1-1; without DNA, the TCRdb call of TRBD1 cannot be checked. The CDR3 runs to 15 residues. Germline-derived CDR1 and CDR2 are SGHTA and FQGTGA. The CDR3 loop is CASSLGELRGTEAFF.

This chain connects TRBV12-3 or TRBV12-4 to TRBJ2-1; TCRdb names TRBD2, which stays unverified in the absence of DNA. The CDR3 spans 16 residues. CDR3 residues: CASSPQGGETYNEQFF.